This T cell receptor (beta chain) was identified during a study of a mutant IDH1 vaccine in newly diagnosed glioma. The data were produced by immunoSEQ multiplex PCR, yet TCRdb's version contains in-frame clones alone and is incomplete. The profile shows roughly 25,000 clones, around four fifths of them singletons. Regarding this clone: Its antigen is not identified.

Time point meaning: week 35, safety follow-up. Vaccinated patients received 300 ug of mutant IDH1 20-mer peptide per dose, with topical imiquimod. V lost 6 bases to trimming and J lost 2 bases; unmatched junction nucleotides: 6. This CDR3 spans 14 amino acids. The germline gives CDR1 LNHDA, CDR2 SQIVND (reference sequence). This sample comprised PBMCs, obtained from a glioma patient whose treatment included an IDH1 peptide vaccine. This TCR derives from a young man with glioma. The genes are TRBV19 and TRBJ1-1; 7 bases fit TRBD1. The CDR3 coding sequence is TGTGCCAGTAGAAGACAGGGCAGTAACACTGAAGCTTTCTTT. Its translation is CASRRQGSNTEAFF.